A single sample is the source of the 12 T cell receptor beta chains below, sequenced in a study of blood T cell repertoires in COVID-19. Assay: immunoSEQ multiplex PCR; the TCRdb copy retains only in-frame clones and omits some. The data contain about 670,000 clones, about nine tenths of them singletons. Sequenced input: peripheral blood. All receptors come from a woman under 30 with acute or convalescent COVID-19.

This chain links TRBV24-1 with TRBJ1-4, with TRBD1 matching over 9 bases. V lost 7 bases to trimming and J lost 8 bases; unmatched junction nucleotides: 4. CDR3 length equals 13 residues. Germline CDR1 reads KGHDR; CDR2 reads SFDVKD. CDR3 loop: CATSRTGVEKLFF. The CDR3 DNA sequence: TGTGCCACCAGCAGGACAGGGGTCGAAAAACTGTTTTTT.

The rearrangement joins TRBV6-5 to TRBJ2-7; 7 nucleotides align to TRBD1. Germline V gene data show CDR1 as MNHEY and CDR2 as SVGAGI. The CDR3 runs to 13 residues. The J segment lost 2 bases and the V segment lost 6 bases, leaving 4 bases of the junction unmatched. CDR3 DNA: TGTGCCAGCAGGACAGGGCCTCCCTACGAGCAGTACTTC. Its protein is CASRTGPPYEQYF.

This clone was seen once. The chain is built from TRBV7-2 and TRBJ2-3, with 8 bases matching TRBD1. The trim removed 5 bases at V and 5 bases at J, leaving 12 bases unmatched. Per the germline V gene, CDR1 is SGHTA and CDR2 is FQGNSA. The CDR3 sequence is 16 residues long. The CDR3 DNA is TGTGCCAGCAGCCGGGACAGGTTAAGCTCCGGAGATACGCAGTATTTT. Translating gives CASSRDRLSSGDTQYF.

This rearrangement joins TRBV6-5 to TRBJ1-3; D remains ambiguous. Germline CDR1 and CDR2: MNHEY and SVGAGI. Trimming took 7 bases from V and 0 from J, leaving 13 bases between them. The CDR3 is 15 residues long. CDR3 loop: CASKDGGFSGNTIYF. The CDR3 DNA reads TGTGCCAGCAAGGACGGAGGATTCTCTGGAAACACCATATATTTT.

The chain has TRBV4-2 and TRBJ2-3; 7 nucleotides agree with TRBD2. Trimming cost V 1 base and J 2 bases; bases outside gene matches: 9. The length of the CDR3 is 17 residues. Germline CDR1 LGHNA, CDR2 YNFKEQ. The CDR3 sequence: CASSQGTRGLPTDTQYF. The CDR3 region has the DNA TGTGCCAGCAGCCAAGGTACGCGGGGGTTACCCACAGATACGCAGTATTTT.

This chain connects TRBV3-1 (or the pseudogene TRBV3-2) to TRBJ1-1, with TRBD1 matching over 7 bases. The CDR3 totals 18 residues. With 0 bases clipped from V and 2 bases from J, the junction kept 12 bases outside the gene matches. Germline assignment: CDR1 LGHDT and CDR2 YNNKEL (reference sequence). The CDR3 loop reads CASSQERLPGQLNTEAFF. In nucleotides, the CDR3 is TGTGCCAGCAGCCAAGAAAGATTACCGGGACAGCTTAACACTGAAGCTTTCTTT.

This clone appeared once. The DNA for the CDR3 is TGTGCCAGTAGGAATTCAGGGGGCTGGACTGAAGCTTTCTTT. The encoded protein is CASRNSGGWTEAFF. The chain is built from TRBV19 and TRBJ1-1; TRBD1 agrees at 8 bases. Trimming removed 6 bases from V and 5 bases from J; junction bases left unmatched: 8. Looked up from germline, CDR1 is LNHDA and CDR2 is SQIVND (reference sequence). The CDR3 covers 14 residues.

The J gene is TRBJ1-5, the V gene TRBV25-1; D is unclear. The CDR3 sequence is 14 residues long. V was shortened by 5 bases and J by 4 bases, with 12 bases between the two germline ends. Germline V CDR1 and CDR2: MGHDK, SYGVNS. DNA for the CDR3: TGTGCCAGCAGTAAAGGGAGTCGGAATCAGCCCCAGCATTTT. This codes for CASSKGSRNQPQHF.

The rearrangement joins TRBV12-5 to TRBJ2-1, with a tentative D call TRBD1 (6 bases). Germline CDR1 is LGHNT and CDR2 is FRNRAP. This CDR3 spans 14 amino acids. V lost 8 bases and J lost 16, with 27 bases in between. The CDR3 bases are TGTGCTAGTAGGCTCACAGGGAAGGGGTGGGTGGAATTCTTC. Translated, it gives CASRLTGKGWVEFF. Using reference TRBV12-5 and TRBJ2-1 for the parts outside the CDR3, the full variable domain is DARVTQTPRHKVTEMGQEVTMRCQPILGHNTVFWYRQTMMQGLELLAYFRNRAPLDDSGMPKDRFSAEMPDATLATLKIQPSEPRDSAVYFCASRLTGKGWVEFFGPGTRLTVL.

This chain links TRBV27 with TRBJ2-1, with TRBD2 identical over 11 bases. CDR3 length: 15 amino acids. The trim removed 4 bases at V and 4 bases at J, leaving 3 bases unmatched. Germline lookup yields CDR1 MNHEY and CDR2 SMNVEV (reference sequence). This CDR3 reads CASSSTSGGYNEQFF. Here the CDR3 DNA reads TGTGCCAGCAGTTCCACTAGCGGGGGTTACAATGAGCAGTTCTTC.

V gene TRBV11-2 combines with J gene TRBJ2-1; tentatively, D is TRBD2 (5 bases). This CDR3 has 14 residues. Germline lookup yields CDR1 SGHAT and CDR2 FQNNGV. The V end lost 2 bases, the J end lost 5 bases, and 10 bases lay between the germline ends. The CDR3 region is CASSLWGVHNEQFF. CDR3 DNA: TGTGCCAGCAGCTTATGGGGAGTTCACAATGAGCAGTTCTTC.

Concerning this clone: Additional DNA sequences in this sample encode the identical CDR3. This chain joins TRBV9 and TRBJ2-1, with D hard to call. The V gene lost 2 bases and the J gene lost 0 bases, with 9 bases spanning the gap. Germline V gene sequence: CDR1 SGDLS, CDR2 YYNGEE. This CDR3 region has 15 residues. CDR3 sequence (DNA): TGTGCCAGCAGCGTTGATAGGAGCTCCTACAATGAGCAGTTCTTC. As protein: CASSVDRSSYNEQFF.